This TCR beta chain derives from a study of metastatic and nonmetastatic thyroid tumors. No treatment of any kind had been given to any patient before thyroid surgery. CDR3 size: 14 residues. Trimming took 5 bases from V and 2 from J, leaving 14 bases between them. Germline CDR1 and CDR2: SQVTM and ANQGSEA. This clone came up many times. TCRdb re-called the PCR reads via MiXCR. The sample shows roughly 34,000 clones, 20% to 25% of them seen only once. This receptor was taken from a male donor with papillary thyroid cancer or a benign thyroid nodule (not recorded which). Some clones in this sample may be carry-over from other donors' samples. The sequencing sample was made of tumor tissue. V is TRBV29-1 and J is TRBJ2-3; D might be TRBD2 (6 bases). CDR3 sequence reads: CSVRSGSTTDTQYF. In DNA, the CDR3 is TGCAGCGTTCGATCCGGGAGCACCACAGATACGCAGTATTTT.